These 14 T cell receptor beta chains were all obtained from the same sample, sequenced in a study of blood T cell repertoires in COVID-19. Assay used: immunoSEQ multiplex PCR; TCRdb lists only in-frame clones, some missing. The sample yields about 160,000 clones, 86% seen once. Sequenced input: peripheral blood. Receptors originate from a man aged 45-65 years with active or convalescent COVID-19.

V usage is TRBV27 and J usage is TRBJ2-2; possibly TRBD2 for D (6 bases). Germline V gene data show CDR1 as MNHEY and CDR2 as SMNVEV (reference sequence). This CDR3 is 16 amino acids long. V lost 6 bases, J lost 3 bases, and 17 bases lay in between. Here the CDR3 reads CASSNGEARDTGELFF. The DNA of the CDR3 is TGTGCCAGCAGCAACGGGGAGGCCCGGGACACCGGGGAGCTGTTTTTT.

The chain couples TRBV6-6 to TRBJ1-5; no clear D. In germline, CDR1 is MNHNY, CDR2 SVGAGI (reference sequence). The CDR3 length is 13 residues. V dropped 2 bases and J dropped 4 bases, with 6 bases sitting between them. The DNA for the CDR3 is TGTGCCAGCAGTTACGAGAGTAATCAGCCCCAGCATTTT. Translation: CASSYESNQPQHF.

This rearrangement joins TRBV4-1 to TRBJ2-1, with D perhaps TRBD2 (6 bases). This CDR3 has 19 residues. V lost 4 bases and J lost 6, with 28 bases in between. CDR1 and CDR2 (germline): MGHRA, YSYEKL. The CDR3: CASSRLAPLPGLTSNEQFF. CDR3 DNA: TGCGCCAGCAGCCGCCTCGCGCCGCTCCCGGGACTTACGAGCAATGAGCAGTTCTTC.

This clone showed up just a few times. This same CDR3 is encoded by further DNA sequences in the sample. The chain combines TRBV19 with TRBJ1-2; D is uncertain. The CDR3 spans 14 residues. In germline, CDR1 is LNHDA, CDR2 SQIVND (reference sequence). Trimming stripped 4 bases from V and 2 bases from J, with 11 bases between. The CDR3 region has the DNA TGTGCCAGTAGTACCTTGCGGGAAAACTATGGCTACACCTTC. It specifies CASSTLRENYGYTF.

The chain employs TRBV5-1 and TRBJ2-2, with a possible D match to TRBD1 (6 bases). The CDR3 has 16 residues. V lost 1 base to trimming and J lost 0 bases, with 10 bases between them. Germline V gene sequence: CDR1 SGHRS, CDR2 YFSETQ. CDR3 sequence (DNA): TGCGCCAGCAGCTTGATTGGACAGTCGAACACCGGGGAGCTGTTTTTT. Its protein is CASSLIGQSNTGELFF.

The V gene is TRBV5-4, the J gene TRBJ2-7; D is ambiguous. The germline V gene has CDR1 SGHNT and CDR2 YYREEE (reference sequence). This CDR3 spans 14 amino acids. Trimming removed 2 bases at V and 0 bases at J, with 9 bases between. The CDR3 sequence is CASSLSESSYEQYF. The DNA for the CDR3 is TGTGCCAGCAGCTTAAGCGAAAGCTCCTACGAGCAGTACTTC.

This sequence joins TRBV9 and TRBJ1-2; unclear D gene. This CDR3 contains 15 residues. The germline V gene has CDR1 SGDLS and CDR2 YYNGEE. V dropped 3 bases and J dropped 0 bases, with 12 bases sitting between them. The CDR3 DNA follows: TGTGCCAGCAGCGAAACGGGGTCCACTAACTATGGCTACACCTTC. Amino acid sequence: CASSETGSTNYGYTF.

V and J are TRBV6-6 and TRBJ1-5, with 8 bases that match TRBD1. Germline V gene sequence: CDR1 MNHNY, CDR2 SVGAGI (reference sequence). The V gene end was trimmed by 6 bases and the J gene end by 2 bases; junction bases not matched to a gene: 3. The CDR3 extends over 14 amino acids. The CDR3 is CASRTGARNQPQHF. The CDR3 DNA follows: TGTGCCAGCAGGACAGGGGCGCGCAATCAGCCCCAGCATTTT.

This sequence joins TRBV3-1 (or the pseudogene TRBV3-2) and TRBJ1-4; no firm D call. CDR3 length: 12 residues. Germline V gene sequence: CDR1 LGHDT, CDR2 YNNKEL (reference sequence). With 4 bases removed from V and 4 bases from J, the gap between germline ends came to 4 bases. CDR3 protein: CASSPLNEKLFF. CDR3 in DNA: TGTGCCAGCAGCCCACTTAATGAAAAACTGTTTTTT.

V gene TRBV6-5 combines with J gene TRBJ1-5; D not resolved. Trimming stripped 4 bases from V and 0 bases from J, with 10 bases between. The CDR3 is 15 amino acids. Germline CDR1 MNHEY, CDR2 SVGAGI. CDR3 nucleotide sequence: TGTGCCAGCAGTTTGGTCCCAGATAGCAATCAGCCCCAGCATTTT. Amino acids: CASSLVPDSNQPQHF.

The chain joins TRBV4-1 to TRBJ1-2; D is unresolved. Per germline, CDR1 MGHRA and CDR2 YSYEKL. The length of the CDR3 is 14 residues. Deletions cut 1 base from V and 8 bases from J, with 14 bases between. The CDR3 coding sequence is TGCGCCAGCAGCCAAGTAGGTGAGAGACAAGGCTACACCTTC. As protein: CASSQVGERQGYTF.

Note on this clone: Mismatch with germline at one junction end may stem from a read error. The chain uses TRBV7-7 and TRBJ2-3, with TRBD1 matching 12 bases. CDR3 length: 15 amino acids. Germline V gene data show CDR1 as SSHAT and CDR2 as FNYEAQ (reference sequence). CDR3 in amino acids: CASSSGTGGPDTQYF. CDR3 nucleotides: TGTGCTAGCAGCTCCGGGACAGGGGGCCCAGATACGCAGTATTTT. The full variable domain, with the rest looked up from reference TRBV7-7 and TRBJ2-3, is GAGVSQSPRYKVTKRGQDVTLRCDPISSHATLYWYQQALGQGPEFLTYFNYEAQPDKSGLPSDRFSAERPEGSISTLTIQRTEQRDSAMYRCASSSGTGGPDTQYFGPGTRLTVL.

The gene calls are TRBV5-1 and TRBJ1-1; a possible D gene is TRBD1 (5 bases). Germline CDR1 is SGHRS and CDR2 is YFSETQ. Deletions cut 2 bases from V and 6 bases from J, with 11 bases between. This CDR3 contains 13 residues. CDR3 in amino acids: CASSFRVQAEAFF. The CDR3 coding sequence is TGCGCCAGCAGCTTCAGGGTTCAGGCTGAAGCTTTCTTT.

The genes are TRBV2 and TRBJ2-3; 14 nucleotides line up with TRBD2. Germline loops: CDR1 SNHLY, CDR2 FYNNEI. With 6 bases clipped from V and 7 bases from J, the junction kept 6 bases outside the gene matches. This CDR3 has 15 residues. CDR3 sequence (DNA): TGTGCCAGCAGACAGACTAGCGGGGGGGCTTATACGCAGTATTTT. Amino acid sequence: CASRQTSGGAYTQYF. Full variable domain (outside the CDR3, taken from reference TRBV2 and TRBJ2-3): EPEVTQTPSHQVTQMGQEVILRCVPISNHLYFYWYRQILGQKVEFLVSFYNNEISEKSEIFDDQFSVERPDGSNFTLKIRSTKLEDSAMYFCASRQTSGGAYTQYFGPGTRLTVL.